These 13 T cell receptor beta chains came from one sample sequenced in a study of T cells in localized non-small cell lung cancer. Some clones are missing from TCRdb's copy, which holds only in-frame ones; the method was immunoSEQ multiplex PCR. The sample has 40,000 to 50,000 clones, 85% to 90% seen once; the top ten hold less than 3.5%. This specimen consisted of peripheral blood, obtained before any cancer treatment. These receptors were collected from a female donor of 60 years or more with stage I squamous cell lung carcinoma.

This chain uses TRBV11-2 with TRBJ2-7; D gene uncertain. In germline, CDR1 is SGHAT, CDR2 FQNNGV. V lost 1 base to trimming and J lost 0 bases, with 16 bases between them. The CDR3 spans 17 residues. In DNA, the CDR3 is TGTGCCAGCAGCTTAGCCGGATTGAAAGATACCTCCTACGAGCAGTACTTC. Translating gives CASSLAGLKDTSYEQYF.

In its sample, this clone was seen once. The V gene is TRBV29-1, the J gene TRBJ2-3; 9 bases fit TRBD1. From germline, CDR1 is SQVTM and CDR2 ANQGSEA. The V segment lost 3 bases and the J segment 0 bases; nucleotides outside the gene matches: 4. The CDR3 is 15 residues long. CDR3 loop: CSVEATGGSTDTQYF. CDR3 in DNA: TGCAGCGTTGAGGCCACAGGGGGCAGCACAGATACGCAGTATTTT.

This clone was found once. V and J are TRBV7-9 and TRBJ1-4, with a possible D match to TRBD1 (6 bases). Trimming took off 2 bases at V and 3 bases at J, with 13 bases between the two ends. Germline V gives CDR1 SEHNR, CDR2 FQNEAQ (reference sequence). The CDR3 covers 16 residues. The CDR3 sequence: CASSLNREVSNEKLFF. The CDR3 bases are TGTGCCAGCAGCTTAAACAGGGAGGTGTCTAATGAAAAACTGTTTTTT.

This rearrangement joins TRBV7-2 to TRBJ1-3; tentatively, D is TRBD1 (6 bases). Per germline, CDR1 SGHTA and CDR2 FQGNSA. This CDR3 has 14 amino acids. V was shortened by 2 bases and J by 5 bases, with 10 bases between the two germline ends. DNA of the CDR3: TGTGCCAGCAGCTTAAGGGACAACCGAAACACCATATATTTT. This sequence encodes CASSLRDNRNTIYF.

This clone was recorded only once. This chain joins TRBV2 and TRBJ1-4, with 7 positions matching TRBD1. Trimming cost V 3 bases and J 7 bases; bases outside gene matches: 8. Germline lookup yields CDR1 SNHLY and CDR2 FYNNEI. This CDR3 is 15 amino acids long. In nucleotides, the CDR3 is TGTGCCAGCAGTGACCTACAGGGGTGGGGTGAAAAACTGTTTTTT. It specifies CASSDLQGWGEKLFF. Variable domain in full (rest from reference TRBV2 and TRBJ1-4): EPEVTQTPSHQVTQMGQEVILRCVPISNHLYFYWYRQILGQKVEFLVSFYNNEISEKSEIFDDQFSVERPDGSNFTLKIRSTKLEDSAMYFCASSDLQGWGEKLFFGSGTQLSVL.

The gene calls are TRBV30 and TRBJ2-7, with D possibly being TRBD1 or TRBD2 (5 bases each). V was clipped by 1 base and J by 3 bases, with 13 bases between them. The CDR3 contains 14 residues. The germline CDR1 and CDR2 sequences are GTSNPN and SVGIG (reference sequence). CDR3: CAWSAGRRFYEQYF. The DNA for the CDR3 is TGTGCCTGGAGTGCGGGACGGAGATTCTACGAGCAGTACTTC. Looking up the rest from reference TRBV30 and TRBJ2-7 gives the full variable domain: SQTIHQWPATLVQPVGSPLSLECTVEGTSNPNLYWYRQAAGRGLQLLFYSVGIGQISSEVPQNLSASRPQDRQFILSSKKLLLSDSGFYLCAWSAGRRFYEQYFGPGTRLTVT.

This sequence joins TRBV10-2 and TRBJ2-1; D not resolved. The CDR3 runs to 18 residues. Trimming removed 2 bases from V and 3 bases from J, with 20 bases in between. Germline assignment: CDR1 WSHSY and CDR2 SAAADI. The chain's CDR3 is CASSEPRKVRLGYNEQFF. The CDR3 nucleotides read TGCGCCAGCAGTGAGCCTCGGAAGGTACGGCTAGGCTACAATGAGCAGTTCTTC.

This clone was observed a single time. The chain recombines TRBV7-2 with TRBJ2-6; 11 bases map to TRBD1. The germline V gene has CDR1 SGHTA and CDR2 FQGNSA. The V gene end was trimmed by 5 bases and the J gene end by 2 bases; junction bases not matched to a gene: 8. The CDR3 length is 18 residues. The CDR3 loop reads CASSPPGQGAAGANVLTF. Written as DNA, the CDR3 is TGTGCCAGCAGCCCCCCCGGACAGGGGGCTGCTGGGGCCAACGTCCTGACTTTC.

The rearrangement links TRBV7-2 to TRBJ2-5, with D possibly matching TRBD2 (6 bases). The CDR3 runs 12 residues. V was trimmed by 8 bases and J by 4 bases, leaving 11 bases between them. Germline CDR1 is SGHTA and CDR2 is FQGNSA. The CDR3, as DNA: TGTGCCAGCGGCGGGATGAGAGAGACCCAGTACTTC. Its translation is CASGGMRETQYF.

The V call is TRBV27, the J call TRBJ2-7, with 7 bases lining up with TRBD1. Trimming took 8 bases from V and 0 from J; bases not matched to a gene: 7. Germline-derived CDR1 and CDR2 are MNHEY and SMNVEV (reference sequence). The CDR3 totals 14 residues. The chain's CDR3 is CASRQDRSSYEQYF. In DNA, the CDR3 is TGTGCCAGCCGACAGGACAGGAGCTCCTACGAGCAGTACTTC.

The gene calls are TRBV5-8 and TRBJ2-1; D unclear. This CDR3 comprises 12 residues. Trimming removed 1 base from V and 5 bases from J, with 4 bases in between. Germline V gives CDR1 SGHTS, CDR2 YDEGEE. The CDR3 spells CASSLINNEQFF. CDR3 nucleotides: TGTGCCAGCAGCTTGATCAACAATGAGCAGTTCTTC.

This clone was counted between two and nine times. Compared with germline, one end of the junction differs, possibly owing to a read error. This chain uses TRBV7-7 with TRBJ1-1, with D possibly being TRBD1 (6 bases). This CDR3 spans 13 amino acids. The germline CDR1 and CDR2 sequences are SSHAT and FNYEAQ (reference sequence). CDR3 sequence: CASSLVRGAEAFF. CDR3 coding DNA: TGTGCTAGCAGCTTAGTAAGGGGGGCTGAAGCTTTCTTT.

The genes are TRBV28 and TRBJ2-7, with a weak D call TRBD1 (6 bases). The CDR3 consists of 18 residues. Germline V gene lookup returns CDR1 MDHEN and CDR2 SYDVKM. Trimming shortened V by 5 bases and J by 2 bases, and 25 bases separated the two germline ends. CDR3 nucleotide sequence: TGTGCCAGCAGTACGTCCCGGGACACATACTGGGATCCCTACGAGCAGTACTTC. Its protein product is CASSTSRDTYWDPYEQYF. Full variable domain (outside the CDR3, taken from reference TRBV28 and TRBJ2-7): DVKVTQSSRYLVKRTGEKVFLECVQDMDHENMFWYRQDPGLGLRLIYFSYDVKMKEKGDIPEGYSVSREKKERFSLILESASTNQTSMYLCASSTSRDTYWDPYEQYFGPGTRLTVT.